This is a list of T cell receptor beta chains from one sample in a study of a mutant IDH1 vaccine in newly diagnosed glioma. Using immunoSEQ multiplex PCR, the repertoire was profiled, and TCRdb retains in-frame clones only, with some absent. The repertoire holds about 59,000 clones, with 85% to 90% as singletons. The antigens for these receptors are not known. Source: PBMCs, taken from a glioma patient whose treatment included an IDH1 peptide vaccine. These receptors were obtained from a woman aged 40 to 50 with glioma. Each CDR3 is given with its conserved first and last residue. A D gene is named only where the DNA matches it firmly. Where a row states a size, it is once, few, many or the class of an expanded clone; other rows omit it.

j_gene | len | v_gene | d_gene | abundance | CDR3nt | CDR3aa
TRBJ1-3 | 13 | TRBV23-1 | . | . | TGCGCCAGCGAAGGATGCTCTGGAAACACCATATATTTT | CASEGCSGNTIYF
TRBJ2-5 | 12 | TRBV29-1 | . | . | TGCAGCGTTGGATGGACGGAAGAGACCCAGTACTTC | CSVGWTEETQYF
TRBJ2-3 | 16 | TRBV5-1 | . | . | TGCGCCAGCAGCTACGGACCTTCAACAAGCACAGATACGCAGTATTTT | CASSYGPSTSTDTQYF
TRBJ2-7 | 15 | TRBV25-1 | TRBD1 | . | TGTGCCAGCAGTGCCTCCGGGACAGGGGGGACCGAGCAGTACTTC | CASSASGTGGTEQYF
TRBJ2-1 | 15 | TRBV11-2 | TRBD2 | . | TGTGCCAGCAGCTGGACTAGCATCGGCGTGGGAGAGCAGTTCTTC | CASSWTSIGVGEQFF
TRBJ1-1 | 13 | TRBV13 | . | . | TGTGCCAGCAGCTCCGGGGCGAGCGCTGAAGCTTTCTTT | CASSSGASAEAFF
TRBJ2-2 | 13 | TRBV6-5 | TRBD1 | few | TGTGCCAGCACCGGGACAGTCACCGGGGAGCTGTTTTTT | CASTGTVTGELFF
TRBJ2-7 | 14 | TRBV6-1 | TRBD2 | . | TGTGCCAGCAGATCGGGCGGGAGCTCCTACGAGCAGTACTTC | CASRSGGSSYEQYF
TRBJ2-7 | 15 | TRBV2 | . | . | TGTGCCAGCAGTGAAGCCCGACTGGACTCCTACGAGCAGTACTTC | CASSEARLDSYEQYF
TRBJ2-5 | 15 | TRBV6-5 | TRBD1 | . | TGTGCCAGCAGTTGGATAACAGGGGGCAGAGAGACCCAGTACTTC | CASSWITGGRETQYF
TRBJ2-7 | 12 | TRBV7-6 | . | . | TGTGCCAGCAGCACCCCGCCCTACGAGCAGTACTTC | CASSTPPYEQYF
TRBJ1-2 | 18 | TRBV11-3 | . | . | TGTGCCAGCAGCTTTTGCGCCCCCCGGGCCCCGGCGGTTTATGGCTACACCTTC | CASSFCAPRAPAVYGYTF
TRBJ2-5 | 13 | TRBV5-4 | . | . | TGTGCCAGCAGCTTCAACAGGGAAGAGACCCAGTACTTC | CASSFNREETQYF
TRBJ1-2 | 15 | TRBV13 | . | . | TGTGCCAGCACCCGAGCCGAAGCCAGAATCTATGGCTACACCTTC | CASTRAEARIYGYTF
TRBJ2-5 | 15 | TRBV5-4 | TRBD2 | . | TGTGCCAGCAGCCGAACTAGCGGGAGGGTGGAGACCCAGTACTTC | CASSRTSGRVETQYF
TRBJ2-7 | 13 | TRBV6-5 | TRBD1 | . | TGTGCCAGCAGTGACAGGGTCTCCTACGAGCAGTACTTC | CASSDRVSYEQYF
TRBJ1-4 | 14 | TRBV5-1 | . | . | TGCGCCAGCAGCTTGCGGACATCTAATGAAAAACTGTTTTTT | CASSLRTSNEKLFF
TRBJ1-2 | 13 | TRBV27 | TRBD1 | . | TGTGCCAGCAGCCAGACAGGGCTCAGGGGCTACACCTTC | CASSQTGLRGYTF
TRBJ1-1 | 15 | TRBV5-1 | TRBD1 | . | TGCGCCAGCAGCTTTGGGACAGACCATAACACTGAAGCTTTCTTT | CASSFGTDHNTEAFF
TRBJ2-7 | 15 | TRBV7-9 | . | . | TGTGCCAGCAGCTACCGCGGGACAGCTTCCTACGAGCAGTACTTC | CASSYRGTASYEQYF
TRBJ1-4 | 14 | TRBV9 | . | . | TGTGCCAGCAGCGCCTCAGAGGTTGAGGAAAAACTGTTTTTT | CASSASEVEEKLFF
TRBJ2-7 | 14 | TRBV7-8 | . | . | TGTGCCAGCAGCTACCAGGGGAGCTCCTACGAGCAGTACTTC | CASSYQGSSYEQYF
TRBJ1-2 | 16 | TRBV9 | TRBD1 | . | TGTGCCAGCAGCGCGACGCCGGGACAGGGGGCCAATGGCTACACCTTC | CASSATPGQGANGYTF
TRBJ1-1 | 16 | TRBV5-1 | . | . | TGCGCCAGCAGCTTGGCCGGGGGTCTGCTGAACACTGAAGCTTTCTTT | CASSLAGGLLNTEAFF
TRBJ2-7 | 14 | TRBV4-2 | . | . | TGTGCCAGCAGCCAAGATAAGCTAGCGAGTGAGCAGTACTTC | CASSQDKLASEQYF
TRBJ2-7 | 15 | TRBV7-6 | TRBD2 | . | TGTGCCAGCAGCTTAGGCACTAGCGGGTCCTACGAGCAGTACTTC | CASSLGTSGSYEQYF
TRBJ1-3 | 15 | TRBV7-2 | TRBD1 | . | TGTGCCAGCAGCTTACGACAGGGTCACGGAAACACCATATATTTT | CASSLRQGHGNTIYF
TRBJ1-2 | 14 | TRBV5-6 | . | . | TGTGCCAGCAGCTGGGTGGGGGTCGGAGGCGGCTACACCTTC | CASSWVGVGGGYTF
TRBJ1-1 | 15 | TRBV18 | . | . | TGTGCCAGCTCACCAGGGCCGACCGTGAACACTGAAGCTTTCTTT | CASSPGPTVNTEAFF
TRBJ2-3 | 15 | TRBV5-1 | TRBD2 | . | TGCGCCAGCAGCTTTGCGGGGGGGCCCACAGATACGCAGTATTTT | CASSFAGGPTDTQYF
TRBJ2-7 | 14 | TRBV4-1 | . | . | TGCGCCAGCAGCCATTCAGGGGCTCCCTACGAGCAGTACTTC | CASSHSGAPYEQYF
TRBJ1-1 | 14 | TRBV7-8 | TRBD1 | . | TGTGCCAGCAGCCCTGGACAGGGGAACACTGAAGCTTTCTTT | CASSPGQGNTEAFF
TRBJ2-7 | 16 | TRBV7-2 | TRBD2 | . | TGTGCCAGCAGTCGAACCCTAGCGGGGCTATACTACGAGCAGTACTTC | CASSRTLAGLYYEQYF
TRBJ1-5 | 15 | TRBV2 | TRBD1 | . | TGTGCCAGCAGTGAGGGACAGGGGGCCCATCAGCCCCAGCATTTT | CASSEGQGAHQPQHF
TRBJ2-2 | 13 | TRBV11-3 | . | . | TGTGCCAGCAGCTTAGTGTCCACCGGGGAGCTGTTTTTT | CASSLVSTGELFF
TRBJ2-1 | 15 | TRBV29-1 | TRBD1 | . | TGCAGCGTTGAATATCGGGACAGCGTTTACAATGAGCAGTTCTTC | CSVEYRDSVYNEQFF
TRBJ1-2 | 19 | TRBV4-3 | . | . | TGCGCCAGCAGCCAAGATAGGCGGGCAGGGCGTACAAAAAACTATGGCTACACCTTC | CASSQDRRAGRTKNYGYTF
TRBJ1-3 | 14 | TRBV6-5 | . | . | TGTGCCAGCAGTCTAGGGGGCTCTGGAAACACCATATATTTT | CASSLGGSGNTIYF
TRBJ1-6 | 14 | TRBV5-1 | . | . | TGCGCCAGCAGCTTGTTAGGTAATAATTCACCCCTCCACTTT | CASSLLGNNSPLHF
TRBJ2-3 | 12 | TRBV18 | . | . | TGTGCCAGCTCACCGAAAGGGGATACGCAGTATTTT | CASSPKGDTQYF
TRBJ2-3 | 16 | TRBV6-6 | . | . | TGTGCCAGCAGCCTAGTAAGGAGGGGACCCACAGATACGCAGTATTTT | CASSLVRRGPTDTQYF
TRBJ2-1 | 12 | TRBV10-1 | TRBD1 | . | TGCGCCAGCAGTGAGACAGGGGGCGAGCAGTTCTTC | CASSETGGEQFF